Sequencing of this T cell receptor (beta chain) was carried out in a study of neurological immune-mediated disorders (dated by TCRdb to about 2019). Looking at the study overall: Of the 35 or so multiple sclerosis patients, some 31 had relapsing-remitting MS and 3 had secondary progressive MS. Peripheral blood TCR-beta repertoires from patients with HTLV-I-associated myelopathy (HAM/TSP), patients with multiple sclerosis, and healthy controls were compared in the study using UMI-based sequencing. Alongside PBMC samples, the set of 106 TCR-beta libraries contained longitudinal samples, technical triplicates, and paired CD4+ and CD8+ T-cell subsets that had been sorted. The cohort was made up of some 70 subjects, consisting of 15 or so HAM/TSP patients, around 35 multiple sclerosis patients and roughly 20 healthy controls.

From V the trimming removes 4 bases and from J it removes 2 bases, while the gene matches leave 7 bases of the junction unaccounted for. The CDR3 goes from the cysteine to the phenylalanine over 14 residues. Solely the CDR3 DNA is kept, with 42 bases framed from the first base. CDR1 and CDR2 were assigned from the germline V gene (reference sequence) as DFQATT and SNEGSKA. For unsorted PBMC libraries, 2 million PBMCs were used after storage in RNAlater at -80 degrees C until RNA extraction. Multiple sclerosis patients were enrolled in a US clinical protocol under which disease progression was evaluated by magnetic resonance imaging. Peripheral blood was subjected to Ficoll-Hypaque density gradient centrifugation to isolate PBMCs, which were then cryopreserved in liquid nitrogen. This clonotype was seen at least ten times. Its antigen is unknown. Nothing much larger sits one base from this clone, and base qualities are not available.

cDNA was synthesized by template-switch 5'RACE using a primer with a 10-nucleotide random unique molecular identifier that tagged each TCR transcript. Over 190 million TCR-beta sequences, covering 15-18 subjects, were produced in each sequencing run. The RNeasy kit was used to extract total RNA. Using the KAPA Real-time Library Amplification kit, TCR-beta VDJ regions were amplified with primers for the TCR constant region and the 5'RACE anchor. A first PCR added sample indexes and Illumina adaptors, and a second PCR then raised library yield. After Ampure bead purification, the roughly 650 bp TCR product was size-selected on a 2% E-gel SizeSelection system. Before pooling, libraries had their quality checked on a Bioanalyzer, their concentration measured with Qubit, and their quantity determined with the Kapa Library Quantification kit. Paired-end 2 x 150 bp sequencing of the libraries was performed on an Illumina HiSeq 2500. To increase sequence diversity, about 24-32% phiX was spiked into each library pool. The study's processing was this. Quality-filtered reads were processed with the UMI-based MiGEC pipeline, which removed over 75% of raw TCR sequences during error correction. VDJ genes were aligned to IMGT germline references, and each clonotype was defined by a unique CDR3 amino acid sequence together with V-J genes. Clonal expansion, Shannon diversity and CDR3 relatedness were evaluated with VDJtools (CalcPairwiseDistances, ClusterSamples), while phylogenetic trees were built in CLCbio workbench. Clones with at least 8 unique UMIs were defined as expanded, with this threshold being based on coefficient-of-variation modelling across technical triplicates. The raw public reads went through TCRdb reprocessing: fastp at Q25, MiXCR clone calling, in-frame beta chains kept. CDR3 protein sequences are deduplicated, and each keeps its most common genes and DNA. The V and J calls come from TCRdb's annotation, not from the publication. The table for this sample lists under 80,000 distinct CDR3 sequences; approximately 4.6% of them were counted only once. The ten largest clones represent around 3.5% of the sample.

Broader findings and caveats from the paper: TCR clonal expansion was greatest in HAM/TSP patients and smallest in MS patients, who ranked below even healthy controls. Repertoires from 18 of 34 MS patients were grouped by phylogenetic analysis into a cluster of related CDR3 sequences, suggesting a possible repertoire-level signature. The MS cluster was not associated with any clinical or MRI features, and the authors stated that larger cohorts are needed. No identical CDR3 amino acid sequences were found to be shared among expanded clones across subjects, suggesting that TCR-beta repertoires were private in all groups.

Rearrangement joined TRBV20-1 to TRBJ2-5; 7 central nucleotides agree with TRBD1. The sequence was collected from a woman aged 45-65 years with multiple sclerosis. Sequenced sample: PBMCs. The nucleotide sequence is TGCAGTGCTAAGTCCGGGACAGATCAAGAGACCCAGTACTTC. Its amino acids are CSAKSGTDQETQYF.